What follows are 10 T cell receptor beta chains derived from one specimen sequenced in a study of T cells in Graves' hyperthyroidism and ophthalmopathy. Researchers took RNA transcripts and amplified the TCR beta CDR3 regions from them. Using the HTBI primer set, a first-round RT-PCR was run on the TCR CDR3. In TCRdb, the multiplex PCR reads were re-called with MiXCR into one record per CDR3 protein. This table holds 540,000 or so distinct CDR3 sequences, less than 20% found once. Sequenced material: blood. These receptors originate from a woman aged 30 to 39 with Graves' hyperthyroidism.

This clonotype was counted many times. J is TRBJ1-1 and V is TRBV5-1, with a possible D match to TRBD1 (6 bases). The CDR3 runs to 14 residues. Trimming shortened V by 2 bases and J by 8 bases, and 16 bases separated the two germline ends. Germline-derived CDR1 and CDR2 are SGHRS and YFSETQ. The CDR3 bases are TGCGCCAGCAGCTTTTTACAGGGCGAACGGGAAGCTTTCTTT. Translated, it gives CASSFLQGEREAFF.

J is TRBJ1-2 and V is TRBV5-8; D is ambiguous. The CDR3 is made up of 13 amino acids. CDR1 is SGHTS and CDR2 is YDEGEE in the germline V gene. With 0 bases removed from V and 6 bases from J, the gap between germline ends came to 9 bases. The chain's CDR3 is CASSLALPHGYTF. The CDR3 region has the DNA TGTGCCAGCAGCTTGGCGCTACCCCATGGCTACACCTTC.

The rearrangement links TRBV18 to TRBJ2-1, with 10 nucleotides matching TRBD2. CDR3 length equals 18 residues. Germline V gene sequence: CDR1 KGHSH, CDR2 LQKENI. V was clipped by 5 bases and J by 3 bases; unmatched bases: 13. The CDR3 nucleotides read TGTGCCAGCTCAACAGGAATACTAGCGGGGCACCTCTACAATGAGCAGTTCTTC. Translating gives CASSTGILAGHLYNEQFF.

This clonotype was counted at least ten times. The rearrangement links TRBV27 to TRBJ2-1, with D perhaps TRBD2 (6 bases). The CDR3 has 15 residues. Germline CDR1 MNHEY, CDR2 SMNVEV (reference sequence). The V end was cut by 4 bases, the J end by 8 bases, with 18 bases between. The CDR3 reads CASSSTSLGHYEQFF. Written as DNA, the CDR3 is TGTGCCAGCAGTTCGACTAGTCTGGGCCACTATGAGCAGTTCTTC.

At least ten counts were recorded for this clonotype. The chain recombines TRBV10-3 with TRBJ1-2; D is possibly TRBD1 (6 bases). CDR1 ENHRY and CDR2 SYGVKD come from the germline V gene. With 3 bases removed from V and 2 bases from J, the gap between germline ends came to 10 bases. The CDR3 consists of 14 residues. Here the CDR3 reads CAISDLGQNYGYTF. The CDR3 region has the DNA TGTGCCATCAGTGACTTGGGACAAAACTATGGCTACACCTTC.

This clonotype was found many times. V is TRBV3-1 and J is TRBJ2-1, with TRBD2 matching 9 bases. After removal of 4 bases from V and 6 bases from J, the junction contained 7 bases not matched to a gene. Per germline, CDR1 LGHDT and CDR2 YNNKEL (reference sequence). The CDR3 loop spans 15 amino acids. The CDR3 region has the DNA TGTGCCAGCAGCCTACTTAGCGGGAGTTTCAATGAGCAGTTCTTC. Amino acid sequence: CASSLLSGSFNEQFF.

The CDR3 here is CASSLWRDRPYEQYF. CDR3 DNA: TGTGCCAGCAGTTTATGGCGGGACAGGCCGTACGAGCAGTACTTC. V and J are TRBV12-3 or TRBV12-4 and TRBJ2-7; the match to TRBD1 covers 8 bases. Trimming took 2 bases from V and 4 from J; bases not matched to a gene: 7. This CDR3 is 15 amino acids long.

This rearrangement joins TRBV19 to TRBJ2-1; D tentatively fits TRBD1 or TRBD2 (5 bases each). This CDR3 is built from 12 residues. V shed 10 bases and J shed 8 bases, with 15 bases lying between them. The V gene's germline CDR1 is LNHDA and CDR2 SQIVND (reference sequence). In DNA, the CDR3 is TGTGCCACCTGGGACGGGGCGTATGAGCAGTTCTTC. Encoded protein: CATWDGAYEQFF.

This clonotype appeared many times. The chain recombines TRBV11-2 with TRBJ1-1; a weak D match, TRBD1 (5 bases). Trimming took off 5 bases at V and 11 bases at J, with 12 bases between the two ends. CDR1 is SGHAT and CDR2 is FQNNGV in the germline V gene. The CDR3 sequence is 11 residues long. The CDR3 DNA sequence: TGTGCCAGCAGCCACCGGAGGGGCGCTTTCTTT. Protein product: CASSHRRGAFF.

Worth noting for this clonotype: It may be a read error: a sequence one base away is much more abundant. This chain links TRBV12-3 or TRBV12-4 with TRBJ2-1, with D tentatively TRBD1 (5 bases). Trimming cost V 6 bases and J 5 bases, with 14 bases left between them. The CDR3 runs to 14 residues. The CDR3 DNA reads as TGTGCCAGCAGCCTCGTCAGGGTGCACAATGAGCAGTTCTTC. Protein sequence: CASSLVRVHNEQFF.